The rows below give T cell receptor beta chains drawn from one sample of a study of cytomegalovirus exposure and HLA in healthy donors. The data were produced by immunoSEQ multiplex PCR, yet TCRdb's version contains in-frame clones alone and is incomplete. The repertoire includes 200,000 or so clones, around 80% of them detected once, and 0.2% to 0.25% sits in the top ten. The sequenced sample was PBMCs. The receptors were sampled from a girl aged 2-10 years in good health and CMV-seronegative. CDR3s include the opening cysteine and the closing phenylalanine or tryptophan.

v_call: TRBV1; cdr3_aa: CTSSQDRTAYEQYF
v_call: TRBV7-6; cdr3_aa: CASSLTRGLTEAFF
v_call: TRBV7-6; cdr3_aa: CASSLELSTEAFF
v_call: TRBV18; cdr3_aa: CASSPPGRGGKNIQYF
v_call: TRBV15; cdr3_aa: CATSGGQADSYEQYF
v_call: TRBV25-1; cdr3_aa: CASSSTLTDYEQYF
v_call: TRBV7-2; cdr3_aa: CASSTPGQGAGELFF
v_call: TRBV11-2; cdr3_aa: CASSPRGGYEQYF
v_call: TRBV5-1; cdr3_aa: CASSPRRLGEMYTQYF
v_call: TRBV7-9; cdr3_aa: CASSNRDSNSPLHF
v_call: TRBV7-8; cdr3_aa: CASSLEGRGTEAFF
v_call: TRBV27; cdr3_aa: CASSLGLGGGDEQYF
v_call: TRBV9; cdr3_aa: CASSPPVDTEAFF
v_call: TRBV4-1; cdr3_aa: CASSQVSGRSYNEQFF
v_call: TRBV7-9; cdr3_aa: CASSLGGRSSYEQYF
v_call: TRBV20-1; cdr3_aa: CSAGDNYGYTF
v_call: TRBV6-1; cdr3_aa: CASTDRVGDTIYF
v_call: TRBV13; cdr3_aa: CASSLQGMGAYTGELFF
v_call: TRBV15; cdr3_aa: CATASTAGEGNEQFF
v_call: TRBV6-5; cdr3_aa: CASSYSIARANTEAFF
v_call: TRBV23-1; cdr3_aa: CASSQSGTGRDYGYTF
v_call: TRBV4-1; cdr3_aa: CASSQAPSGGETQYF
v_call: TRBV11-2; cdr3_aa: CASSLGRGDEQFF
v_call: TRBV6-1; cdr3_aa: CASNRDRGSQPQHF
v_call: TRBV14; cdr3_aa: CASSPPEGTGLLDYGYTF
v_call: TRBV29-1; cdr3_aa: CSAKGRTSGEETQYF
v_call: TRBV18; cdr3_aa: CASSPQVPSGREDEQYF
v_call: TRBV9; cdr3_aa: CASSLGVGGNYGYTF
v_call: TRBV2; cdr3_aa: CASSLDRSNQPQHF
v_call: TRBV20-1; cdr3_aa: CSATGGYGYTF
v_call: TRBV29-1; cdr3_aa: CSVGVQGDEQFF
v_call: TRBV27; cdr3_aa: CASSYRDRGTGELFF
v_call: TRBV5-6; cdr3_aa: CASSFLRDSGNTIYF
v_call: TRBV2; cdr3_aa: CAGNRANEKLFF
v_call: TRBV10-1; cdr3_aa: CASSELAGDRDTQYF
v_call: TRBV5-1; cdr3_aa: CASGQAPTYEQYF
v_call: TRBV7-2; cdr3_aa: CAASEWTANYGYTF
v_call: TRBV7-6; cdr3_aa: CASSLSFNYGYTF
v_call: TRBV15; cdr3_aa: CATSPRDRTYEQYF
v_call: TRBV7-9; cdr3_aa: CASSAVLAHGEDTQYF
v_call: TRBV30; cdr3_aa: CAWRGASVNQPQHF
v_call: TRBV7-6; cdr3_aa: CASSLDGRPNEKLFF
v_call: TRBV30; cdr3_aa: CAWAGDGGQPQHF
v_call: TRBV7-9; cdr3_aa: CASSYSARGEAFF
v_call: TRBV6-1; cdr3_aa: CASSFAGLEETQYF
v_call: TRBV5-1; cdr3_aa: CASSLAIQGADEQYF
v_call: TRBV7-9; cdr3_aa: CSSSPDLYGYTF
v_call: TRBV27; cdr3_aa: CASSLSAGESYNEQFF
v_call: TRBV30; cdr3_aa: CAWSVHGDTEAFF
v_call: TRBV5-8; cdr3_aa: CASSLPPGVAFF
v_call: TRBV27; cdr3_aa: CASGRHEGRERKQYF